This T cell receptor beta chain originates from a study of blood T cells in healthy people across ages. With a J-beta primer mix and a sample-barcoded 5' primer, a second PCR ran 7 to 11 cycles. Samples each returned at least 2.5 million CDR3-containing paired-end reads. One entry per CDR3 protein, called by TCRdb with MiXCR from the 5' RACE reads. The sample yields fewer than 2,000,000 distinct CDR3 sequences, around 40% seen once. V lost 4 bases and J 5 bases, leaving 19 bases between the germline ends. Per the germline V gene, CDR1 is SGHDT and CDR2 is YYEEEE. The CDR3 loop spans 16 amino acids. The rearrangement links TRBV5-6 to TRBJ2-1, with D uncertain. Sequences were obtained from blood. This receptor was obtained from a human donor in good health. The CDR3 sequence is CASSRLVLPHDNEQFF. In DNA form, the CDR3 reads TGTGCCAGCAGCCGCCTGGTTTTGCCTCACGACAATGAGCAGTTCTTC.